What follows are 14 T cell receptor beta chains derived from one specimen sequenced in a study of blood T cell repertoires in COVID-19. TCRdb's copy holds only in-frame clones and misses some; the assay was immunoSEQ multiplex PCR. The sample comprises 250,000 or so clones, approximately 88% of which are singletons, and 2% to 2.5% rests with the top ten. The sequencing input was PBMCs or T cells enriched from blood (not recorded which). These receptors came from a middle-aged woman with acute COVID-19.

The rearrangement joins TRBV21-1 to TRBJ1-4. TRBV21-1 is a known pseudogene. This CDR3 is built from 19 residues. Here the CDR3 DNA reads TGTGCCAGCACACACGGAGGTCCAGGAACGATGGGGGGTAATGAAAAACTGTTTTTT. The encoded protein is CASTHGGPGTMGGNEKLFF.

The V and J genes are TRBV7-2 and TRBJ1-6; a possible D gene is TRBD1 (5 bases). Germline V lookup: CDR1 SGHTA, CDR2 FQGNSA. V was cut by 1 base and J by 6 bases, with 13 bases left in between. CDR3 length: 16 residues. The CDR3 nucleotides read TGTGCCAGCAGCTTAGTGGCAGGCAGGGTTAATTCACCCCTCCACTTT. Protein sequence: CASSLVAGRVNSPLHF.

V is TRBV7-6 and J is TRBJ1-3; 7 positions agree with TRBD1. The V and J ends lost 0 bases and 3 bases, in that order; junction bases with no gene match: 2. This CDR3 comprises 15 residues. CDR1 and CDR2 from the germline V gene are SGHVS and FNYEAQ. This CDR3 is CASSLADRFGNTIYF. The CDR3 DNA reads TGTGCCAGCAGCTTAGCGGACAGGTTTGGAAACACCATATATTTT.

The chain uses TRBV3-1 (or the pseudogene TRBV3-2) and TRBJ2-6; D is possibly TRBD1 (5 bases). The length of the CDR3 is 15 residues. V lost 1 base and J 3 bases, leaving 7 bases between the germline ends. In germline, CDR1 is LGHDT, CDR2 YNNKEL (reference sequence). DNA for the CDR3: TGTGCCAGCAGCCAAGGGGGCAATGGGGCCAACGTCCTGACTTTC. Protein: CASSQGGNGANVLTF.

This clone was observed a single time. The chain is built from TRBV20-1 and TRBJ1-2; 7 bases line up with TRBD1. In germline, CDR1 is DFQATT, CDR2 SNEGSKA (reference sequence). This CDR3 comprises 14 residues. Losses at the gene ends were 3 bases for V and 7 bases for J; bases not matched to a gene: 11. CDR3 in DNA: TGCAGTGCTAGTCATAACAGGGGAAGAGGTGGCTACACCTTC. Its translation is CSASHNRGRGGYTF.

This clone was seen a single time. The V and J genes are TRBV5-4 and TRBJ2-5, with D perhaps matching TRBD2 (5 bases). The CDR3 covers 13 residues. Germline loops: CDR1 SGHNT, CDR2 YYREEE (reference sequence). With 4 bases removed from V and 0 bases from J, the gap between germline ends came to 7 bases. This CDR3 is CASSRGNQETQYF. Written as DNA, the CDR3 is TGTGCCAGCAGCCGGGGAAACCAAGAGACCCAGTACTTC.

This chain uses TRBV24-1 with TRBJ2-5, with D perhaps matching TRBD2 (7 bases). Trimming took off 4 bases at V and 4 bases at J, with 15 bases between the two ends. Germline V gene lookup returns CDR1 KGHDR and CDR2 SFDVKD. This CDR3 region has 15 residues. The CDR3: CATSDLGGAGETQYF. For the CDR3, the DNA is TGTGCCACCAGTGACCTAGGGGGGGCCGGAGAGACCCAGTACTTC.

Only one count was recorded for this clone. The chain is built from TRBV6-5 and TRBJ1-1, with D perhaps TRBD1 (5 bases). CDR1 and CDR2 from the germline V gene are MNHEY and SVGAGI. The CDR3 runs to 15 residues. Trimming left V 8 bases short and J 3 bases short, with 19 bases between. CDR3: CASSPRTKSYTEAFF. In DNA, the CDR3 is TGTGCCAGCTCCCCGCGGACAAAGTCGTACACTGAAGCTTTCTTT.

V usage is TRBV29-1 and J usage is TRBJ1-4; a possible D gene is TRBD1 (6 bases). This CDR3 has 14 amino acids. Trimming cost V 6 bases and J 7 bases, with 18 bases left between them. Germline CDR1 reads SQVTM; CDR2 reads ANQGSEA. CDR3 bases: TGCAGCGTCCCCACAGGGCCGAGCGGTGAAAAACTGTTTTTT. Translation: CSVPTGPSGEKLFF.

The chain employs TRBV27 and TRBJ2-7; D might be TRBD2 (6 bases). V was pared by 0 bases and J by 0 bases, with 9 bases between. The CDR3 has 15 residues. Germline values: CDR1 MNHEY, CDR2 SMNVEV (reference sequence). The CDR3 bases are TGTGCCAGCAGTTTATCTCTGGGACTCTCCTACGAGCAGTACTTC. It yields the protein CASSLSLGLSYEQYF.

The J gene is TRBJ1-2, the V gene TRBV6-5; D call uncertain. Trimming pared 2 bases from V and 4 bases from J, leaving 11 bases between. The V gene's germline CDR1 is MNHEY and CDR2 SVGAGI. The CDR3 is made up of 14 amino acids. The CDR3 bases are TGTGCCAGCAGTTACGTGGGAGTGGGCTATGGCTACACCTTC. Translating it yields CASSYVGVGYGYTF.

V gene TRBV5-1 combines with J gene TRBJ1-2; no definite D call. Germline V gives CDR1 SGHRS, CDR2 YFSETQ. V dropped 2 bases and J dropped 4 bases, with 9 bases sitting between them. The CDR3 has 13 residues. The DNA for the CDR3 is TGCGCCAGCAGCTTCGCGGATTTCTATGGCTACACCTTC. Encoded protein: CASSFADFYGYTF.

The V and J genes are TRBV24-1 and TRBJ2-7, with D maybe TRBD2 (6 bases). CDR1 and CDR2 from the germline V gene are KGHDR and SFDVKD. This CDR3 has 15 amino acids. Deletions cut 8 bases from V and 3 bases from J, with 19 bases between. The chain's CDR3 is CATIVKAGHFYEQYV. CDR3 nucleotides: TGTGCCACCATCGTTAAAGCGGGCCATTTCTACGAGCAGTACGTC.

The chain carries TRBV21-1 and TRBJ2-3; the table calls TRBD2, which could not be checked here. TRBV21-1 is labeled a pseudogene. This CDR3 comprises 12 residues. This CDR3 is CASGRGTDTQYF. The DNA of the CDR3 is TGTGCCAGCGGACGCGGGACGGATACGCAGTATTTT.